This passage covers 20 T cell receptor beta chains from one sample sequenced in a study of blood T cells in healthy people across ages. The second PCR ran about 6 to 12 cycles with a sample-barcoded 5' primer and J-beta primers. MiXCR, applied by TCRdb to the 5' RACE reads, yields one record per CDR3 protein. The sample has 630,000 or so distinct CDR3 sequences, approximately 30% seen once. The sample taken for sequencing was blood. These receptors originate from a woman older than 75 in good health.

This clonotype occurred a few times. The genes are TRBV7-2 and TRBJ1-6; 7 bases are a match to TRBD1. Germline loops: CDR1 SGHTA, CDR2 FQGNSA. The CDR3 is 14 amino acids. Trimming cost V 5 bases and J 6 bases; bases outside gene matches: 4. CDR3 DNA: TGTGCCAGCAGCAGGGACAGCGCTAATTCACCCCTCCACTTT. Amino acid sequence: CASSRDSANSPLHF.

This clonotype was detected ten times or more. The chain links TRBV10-3 to TRBJ2-3; 10 nucleotides align to TRBD2. V trimming: 11 bases; J trimming: 3 bases; junction bases outside the gene matches: 14. Germline values: CDR1 ENHRY, CDR2 SYGVKD. This CDR3 spans 16 amino acids. The CDR3 region has the DNA TGTGCCGTCGATAGCGGGGGGCCCCTAGGTACAGATACGCAGTATTTT. This translates into CAVDSGGPLGTDTQYF.

At least ten counts were recorded for this clonotype. The chain recombines TRBV7-2 with TRBJ1-1; no reliable D call. The germline V and J ends were trimmed by 5 bases and 2 bases, with 15 bases remaining between them. The germline gives CDR1 SGHTA, CDR2 FQGNSA. The CDR3 spans 15 residues. The CDR3 loop is CASSPDGFRNTEAFF. The CDR3 bases are TGTGCCAGCAGCCCCGACGGGTTTAGAAACACTGAAGCTTTCTTT.

This clonotype was seen many times. This clone may be a read error of a much larger clone one base away. The V gene is TRBV15, the J gene TRBJ1-2; no firm D call. This CDR3 region has 13 residues. Trimming shortened V by 0 bases and J by 7 bases, and 9 bases separated the two germline ends. Germline lookup yields CDR1 LNHNV and CDR2 YYDKDF (reference sequence). CDR3 nucleotides: TGTGCCACCAGCAGAGACCCCCGCGCTGGCTACACCTTC. Amino acids: CATSRDPRAGYTF.

This clonotype was seen once. The chain is built from TRBV10-3 and TRBJ2-1; D gene uncertain. Germline CDR1 reads ENHRY; CDR2 reads SYGVKD. The CDR3 extends over 11 amino acids. The V and J ends lost 5 bases and 4 bases respectively, with 3 bases between them. CDR3 amino acids: CAISKYNEQFF. The DNA of the CDR3 is TGTGCCATCAGTAAGTACAATGAGCAGTTCTTC.

This rearrangement joins TRBV9 to TRBJ2-5; maybe TRBD2 (6 bases). CDR1 and CDR2 (germline): SGDLS, YYNGEE. V was cut by 0 bases and J by 4 bases, with 13 bases left in between. The CDR3 is 15 amino acids. The CDR3 nucleotides read TGTGCCAGCAGCGTAGCCGGGGGAGCGGGAGAGACCCAGTACTTC. It specifies CASSVAGGAGETQYF.

This chain joins TRBV7-9 and TRBJ1-1; the D gene is possibly TRBD1 (5 bases). The CDR3 has 15 residues. Trimming took 5 bases from V and 1 from J, leaving 14 bases between them. Germline V gene sequence: CDR1 SEHNR, CDR2 FQNEAQ (reference sequence). The CDR3 sequence: CASSPNAGPNTEAFF. Here the CDR3 DNA reads TGTGCCAGCAGCCCCAACGCAGGGCCGAACACTGAAGCTTTCTTT.

As for this clonotype: A much larger clone differs by one base, so this may be a read error. Here the CDR3 omits its conserved ending phenylalanine or tryptophan, so a read error is the likely source. The chain couples TRBV6-2 or TRBV6-3 to TRBJ1-2; D gene uncertain. V gave up 4 bases and J gave up 7 bases, with 19 bases separating them. This CDR3 contains 15 residues. In germline, CDR1 is MNHEY, CDR2 SVGEGT. For the CDR3, the DNA is TGTGCCAGCAGTTTTCTACTCATTGGGAAAAGTGGCTACACCGTC. This codes for CASSFLLIGKSGYTV.

As for this clonotype: This sequence may be a read error, since a much larger clone differs from it by one base. The rearrangement links TRBV6-5 to TRBJ2-1, with D perhaps matching TRBD2 (6 bases). Germline values: CDR1 MNHEY, CDR2 SVGAGI. This CDR3 has 13 residues. V was shortened by 4 bases and J by 13 bases, with 17 bases between the two germline ends. As DNA, the CDR3 is TGTGCCAGCAGTTTCAGGTTTCGGGAGACCCAGTTCTTC. Translation gives CASSFRFRETQFF.

Only one count was recorded for this clonotype. CDR3 sequence reads: CASSLGLLGQGPYEQYF. The DNA for the CDR3 is TGTGCCAGCAGCTTAGGCTTGCTGGGACAGGGCCCCTACGAGCAGTACTTC. The chain is built from TRBV11-2 and TRBJ2-7; 9 positions agree with TRBD1. This CDR3 spans 17 amino acids. CDR1 is SGHAT and CDR2 is FQNNGV in the germline V gene. The V segment lost 1 base and the J segment 2 bases; nucleotides outside the gene matches: 9.

The chain links TRBV6-1 to TRBJ2-5, with 7 bases lining up with TRBD2. The CDR3 loop spans 16 amino acids. V shed 1 base, J shed 5 bases, and the junction held 10 bases outside the gene matches. Germline V gene lookup returns CDR1 MNHNS and CDR2 SASEGT. The CDR3 nucleotides read TGTGCCAGCAGTGAAGTTGCGGGGGTTACTGGTGAGACCCAGTACTTC. Translated, it gives CASSEVAGVTGETQYF.

This clonotype was picked up many times. This chain joins TRBV5-1 and TRBJ1-2, with D perhaps matching TRBD1 (5 bases). The CDR3 spans 14 residues. Between the trimmed V and J ends, which lost 5 bases and 2 bases, there was a span of 13 bases. Looked up from germline, CDR1 is SGHRS and CDR2 is YFSETQ. Written as DNA, the CDR3 is TGCGCCAGCAGTGCGAATGGGGGAAACTATGGCTACACCTTC. This codes for CASSANGGNYGYTF.

The J gene is TRBJ1-1, the V gene TRBV7-9; no reliable D call. Germline lookup yields CDR1 SEHNR and CDR2 FQNEAQ (reference sequence). The CDR3 is made up of 12 amino acids. The V and J ends lost 5 bases and 5 bases respectively, with 9 bases between them. CDR3 nucleotide sequence: TGTGCCAGCAGCGGATGGCTGACTGAAGCTTTCTTT. Its protein product is CASSGWLTEAFF.

In the case of this clonotype: This may come from a read error, since a much larger clone is one base off. The CDR3: CASSLESGYEQYF. The CDR3 region has the DNA TGCGCCAGCAGCTTGGAGTCGGGTTATGAGCAGTACTTC. The rearrangement links TRBV5-1 to TRBJ2-5; D gene uncertain. The CDR3 has 13 residues. Germline CDR1 and CDR2: SGHRS and YFSETQ. Trimming took 0 bases from V and 11 from J, leaving 14 bases between them.

This clonotype was seen a handful of times. This may be a read error: a much more frequent sequence differs by one nucleotide. The chain uses TRBV3-1 and TRBJ1-2; D possibly corresponds to TRBD1 (5 bases). The V end was cut by 0 bases, the J end by 10 bases, with 9 bases between. The germline CDR1 and CDR2 sequences are LGHDT and YNNKEL (reference sequence). This CDR3 comprises 12 residues. CDR3 DNA: TGTGCCAGCAGCCAAGAAGGCAGGGACTACACCTTC. This translates into CASSQEGRDYTF.

This clonotype was observed many times. The chain recombines TRBV28 with TRBJ2-3, with 8 bases identical to TRBD1. The CDR3 covers 15 residues. The trim removed 3 bases at V and 2 bases at J, leaving 4 bases unmatched. The V gene's germline CDR1 is MDHEN and CDR2 SYDVKM. The chain's CDR3 is CASSLDRELTDTQYF. For the CDR3, the DNA is TGTGCCAGCAGTTTGGACAGGGAACTCACAGATACGCAGTATTTT.

The rearrangement uses TRBV7-9 and TRBJ1-1; D call uncertain. Germline lookup yields CDR1 SEHNR and CDR2 FQNEAQ (reference sequence). The CDR3 has 11 residues. V lost 5 bases and J 8 bases, leaving 9 bases between the germline ends. CDR3 protein: CASSPKVEAFF. DNA of the CDR3: TGTGCCAGCAGCCCGAAGGTGGAAGCTTTCTTT.

This clonotype was observed a few times. The chain links TRBV5-1 to TRBJ1-2; no firm D call. The CDR3 loop spans 12 amino acids. Deletions cut 3 bases from V and 9 bases from J, with 12 bases between. Looked up from germline, CDR1 is SGHRS and CDR2 is YFSETQ. The CDR3 here is CASSSGFGSYTF. The CDR3 DNA reads TGCGCCAGCAGCTCGGGGTTTGGCAGCTACACCTTC.

The chain couples TRBV29-1 to TRBJ2-2, with 7 bases that match TRBD1. Germline loops: CDR1 SQVTM, CDR2 ANQGSEA. This CDR3 has 15 residues. V gave up 4 bases and J gave up 4 bases; unmatched junction bases: 9. CDR3: CSVATTGASTGELFF. The DNA of the CDR3 is TGCAGCGTTGCTACAACAGGGGCCAGCACCGGGGAGCTGTTTTTT.

V gene TRBV5-6 combines with J gene TRBJ2-5; 9 bases agree with TRBD2. This CDR3 is built from 16 residues. Per the germline V gene, CDR1 is SGHDT and CDR2 is YYEEEE. Trimming cost V 2 bases and J 7 bases; bases outside gene matches: 12. The CDR3 nucleotides read TGTGCCAGCAGCTTTAGGACTAGCGCCTTTGGTTCGACCCAGTACTTC. Amino acid sequence: CASSFRTSAFGSTQYF.